The rows below give T cell receptor beta chains drawn from one sample of a study of shared clonotypes between healthy human individuals. The assay was immunoSEQ multiplex PCR, and TCRdb's table has in-frame clones only and misses some. The table shows some 2.4 million clones, with 80% to 95% occurring only once. Sample: naive CD4+ T cells from PBMCs. Receptors were obtained from a man aged 18-30 years in good health. Some clones in this sample may be carry-over from other donors' samples. CDR3s leave out the opening cysteine and the closing phenylalanine or tryptophan. Fields, in order: V gene, clone size, D gene, CDR3 protein. The D gene is left open where the match is weak. Part of the rows lack a size; the others show once, few, many or a class for expanded clones.

TRBV4-2 | . | . | ASSTQGQGNYGYT
TRBV28 | . | . | ASIDSSRTEAF
TRBV6-5 | . | . | ASRPPDSTDTQY
TRBV2 | . | TRBD2 | ASKLAGSYEQY
TRBV6-5 | . | TRBD1 | ASSFARGLTEAF
TRBV6-1 | . | . | ASSEGPFSYNEQF
TRBV9 | few | . | ASSVGPMNTEAF
TRBV28 | . | . | ASSFSRTQETQY
TRBV19 | . | TRBD1 | ASADRGLEEQY
TRBV14 | . | TRBD1 | ASSLDRAGNTIY
TRBV7-7 | . | . | ASSLGPISYEQY
TRBV4-3 | . | TRBD2 | ASSPRTSGTYNEQF
TRBV5-1 | . | TRBD1 | ASSFQGANTEAF
TRBV4-3 | . | . | ASSPEVDGYNEQF
TRBV5-1 | . | TRBD1 | ASRPGTGNEKLF
TRBV7-3 | . | . | ASSLNRGNTGELF
TRBV10-3 | few | . | AIQDPRGYGYT
TRBV2 | . | . | ASSAAAAVYNEQF
TRBV2 | few | . | ASSLNYGYT
TRBV14 | . | TRBD1 | ASSRGMYRGMSRANVLT
TRBV27 | once | . | ASSRRLMGIQETQY
TRBV28 | . | . | ASSLSFRDISYEQY
TRBV5-1 | . | . | ASSNRRGPNAEAF
TRBV5-1 | . | . | ASSTLGVANTGELF
TRBV10-3 | . | TRBD2 | AIRREGISRTDTQY
TRBV28 | . | TRBD2 | ASSFLLREGRETQY
TRBV4-1 | . | . | ASSQALATTNEQY
TRBV4-1 | . | . | ASSPRGYEQF
TRBV10-2 | . | . | ATLQGEGGELF
TRBV4-1 | . | TRBD2 | ASSPGLAGGRRETQY
TRBV5-1 | . | . | ASSPQGPNYEQY
TRBV4-2 | . | . | ASSRGEGLSYEQY
TRBV5-1 | . | . | ASSFEAERSSNYGYT
TRBV11-2 | . | TRBD2 | AVGSGGSSYNEQF
TRBV6-1 | . | . | ASSEQYSYNEQF
TRBV10-1 | . | TRBD2 | ASSESRLAGINTGELF
TRBV2 | . | . | ASSEGPAGGYEQY
TRBV28 | . | . | ASGRRISYEQY
TRBV6-1 | . | . | ASSEAPTGFTGGYEQY
TRBV30 | . | . | AWSVSDLNTGELF
TRBV6-6 | . | TRBD1 | ASSSHRGLGRETQY
TRBV5-1 | . | . | ASSLRQPTDTQY
TRBV2 | few | . | ASSPGARNTEAF
TRBV18 | . | TRBD1 | ASSPGTGAGYEQY
TRBV27 | . | . | ASSLYRGSYNEQF
TRBV10-1 | . | . | ATQPSRGREGLHEQF
TRBV7-8 | . | . | ASSFEYEQY
TRBV5-4 | . | TRBD1 | ASSPRQGGPRVYGYT
TRBV11-3 | . | . | ASSPKTVNTGELF
TRBV28 | . | . | ASSLRQGSSGANVLT
TRBV7-8 | . | . | ASTNRSRRLYGYT
TRBV29-1 | . | . | SARAPSSTDTQY
TRBV4-1 | . | . | ASSPDGFSGNTIY
TRBV7-9 | . | . | ASSLTSTNQY
TRBV5-1 | . | TRBD2 | ASSLLAGETGELF
TRBV28 | . | TRBD1 | ASHSGGLSYGYT
TRBV7-2 | . | . | ASSFGFSSDEQF
TRBV28 | . | . | ASSTQENTEAF
TRBV2 | . | . | ASSYPTVRLYGYT